The 31 T cell receptor beta chains below were found in one sample sequenced in a study of blood T cell repertoires in COVID-19. Generated by immunoSEQ multiplex PCR, the TCRdb table keeps only in-frame clones and is missing some. This sample yields around 100,000 clones, of which 70% to 90% are seen a single time; about 3% belongs to the top ten. Sequenced sample: peripheral blood. Source of these receptors: a man between 50 and 59 years old with active or convalescent COVID-19.

The V gene is TRBV2, the J gene TRBJ1-2; the D is unclear. Germline CDR1 reads SNHLY; CDR2 reads FYNNEI. Between the trimmed V and J ends, which lost 5 bases and 4 bases, there was a span of 14 bases. The CDR3 contains 14 residues. CDR3 sequence: CASSPFSGGYGYTF. In DNA form, the CDR3 reads TGTGCCAGCAGTCCCTTTTCGGGAGGCTATGGCTACACCTTC.

The chain combines TRBV7-8 with TRBJ1-6; 7 positions match TRBD1. The CDR3 covers 14 residues. V trimming: 5 bases; J trimming: 7 bases; junction bases outside the gene matches: 5. CDR1 and CDR2 (germline): SGHVS, FQNEAQ. In DNA, the CDR3 is TGTGCCAGCAGCCCGACAGGGTTGAATTCACCCCTCCACTTT. As protein: CASSPTGLNSPLHF. The complete variable domain, with remaining parts taken from reference TRBV7-8 and TRBJ1-6, reads GAGVSQSPRYKVAKRGQDVALRCDPISGHVSLFWYQQALGQGPEFLTYFQNEAQLDKSGLPSDRFFAERPEGSVSTLKIQRTQQEDSAVYLCASSPTGLNSPLHFGNGTRLTVT.

V usage is TRBV5-1 and J usage is TRBJ2-7, with D hard to call. Germline CDR1 is SGHRS and CDR2 is YFSETQ. V lost 0 bases and J 4 bases, leaving 14 bases between the germline ends. CDR3 length: 15 residues. The CDR3 DNA follows: TGCGCCAGCAGCTTGGATATCGGTAAGAGGTACGAGCAGTACTTC. As protein: CASSLDIGKRYEQYF.

This sequence joins TRBV28 and TRBJ1-3; D perhaps matches TRBD1 (6 bases). The CDR3 runs to 17 residues. V lost 2 bases to trimming and J lost 0 bases, with 14 bases between them. In germline, CDR1 is MDHEN, CDR2 SYDVKM. The CDR3 protein is CASSLPWGLGSGNTIYF. In DNA form, the CDR3 reads TGTGCCAGCAGTTTACCCTGGGGGCTCGGCTCTGGAAACACCATATATTTT.

This sequence joins TRBV11-2 and TRBJ2-4, with 11 bases that match TRBD2. The V gene end was trimmed by 5 bases and the J gene end by 7 bases; junction bases not matched to a gene: 4. The CDR3 spans 14 residues. Germline V gene sequence: CDR1 SGHAT, CDR2 FQNNGV. Written as DNA, the CDR3 is TGTGCCAGCAGCCCGGGACTAGCGGTCAACATTCAGTACTTC. Translating it yields CASSPGLAVNIQYF. The full variable domain, with the rest looked up from reference TRBV11-2 and TRBJ2-4, is EAGVAQSPRYKIIEKRQSVAFWCNPISGHATLYWYQQILGQGPKLLIQFQNNGVVDDSQLPKDRFSAERLKGVDSTLKIQPAKLEDSAVYLCASSPGLAVNIQYFGAGTRLSVL.

This clone has more than one count but fewer than ten. The chain has TRBV30 and TRBJ2-6, with 7 positions matching TRBD1. Germline V CDR1 and CDR2: GTSNPN, SVGIG (reference sequence). The CDR3 has 17 amino acids. With 2 bases clipped from V and 4 bases from J, the junction kept 11 bases outside the gene matches. DNA of the CDR3: TGTGCCTGGAGTCGGGTGACAGGGTCGGGGGGGGCCAACGTCCTGACTTTC. Amino acids: CAWSRVTGSGGANVLTF. Complete variable domain (other parts from reference TRBV30 and TRBJ2-6): SQTIHQWPATLVQPVGSPLSLECTVEGTSNPNLYWYRQAAGRGLQLLFYSVGIGQISSEVPQNLSASRPQDRQFILSSKKLLLSDSGFYLCAWSRVTGSGGANVLTFGAGSRLTVL.

The V gene is TRBV27, the J gene TRBJ1-5; TRBD1 matches at 8 bases. V trimming: 6 bases; J trimming: 5 bases; junction bases outside the gene matches: 9. This CDR3 is 15 amino acids long. Per germline, CDR1 MNHEY and CDR2 SMNVEV (reference sequence). The CDR3 region is CASSLGTGRDQPQHF. The CDR3 DNA reads TGTGCCAGCAGCCTAGGGACAGGTCGAGATCAGCCCCAGCATTTT.

This CDR3 is CASSSPDRHNEQFF. DNA for the CDR3: TGTGCCAGCAGTTCGCCGGACAGGCACAATGAGCAGTTCTTC. The genes are TRBV28 and TRBJ2-1, with 7 bases fitting TRBD1. The CDR3 has 14 residues. The V and J ends lost 4 bases and 5 bases, in that order; junction bases with no gene match: 5. The germline gives CDR1 MDHEN, CDR2 SYDVKM.

The chain recombines TRBV7-9 with TRBJ1-6; 7 bases are shared with TRBD1. The J segment lost 6 bases and the V segment lost 4 bases, leaving 6 bases of the junction unmatched. The CDR3 is 15 amino acids. The V gene's germline CDR1 is SEHNR and CDR2 FQNEAQ (reference sequence). The CDR3 DNA follows: TGTGCCAGCAGCTCATCCGGGACAGTTAATTCACCCCTCCACTTT. Translated, it gives CASSSSGTVNSPLHF.

The V gene is TRBV11-3, the J gene TRBJ2-3; 7 bases are shared with TRBD1. V lost 5 bases, J lost 2 bases, and 4 bases stayed unmatched. CDR1 is SGHNT and CDR2 is YENEEA in the germline V gene. This CDR3 is 14 amino acids long. This CDR3 is CASSPGQTTDTQYF. CDR3 nucleotide sequence: TGTGCCAGCAGCCCGGGACAGACCACAGATACGCAGTATTTT.

The DNA of the CDR3 is TGTGCCAGCAGCCACACCACCTCCTCAGGGTGGGGGGACACTGAAGCTTTCTTT. Translation: CASSHTTSSGWGDTEAFF. This rearrangement joins TRBV7-2 to TRBJ1-1; possible D gene TRBD1, 5 bases. Per germline, CDR1 SGHTA and CDR2 FQGNSA. This CDR3 region has 18 residues. The germline V and J ends were trimmed by 5 bases and 3 bases, with 25 bases remaining between them.

As regards this clone: The same CDR3 is also encoded by other DNA sequences in this sample. The chain has TRBV7-2 and TRBJ1-4; a possible D gene is TRBD1 (5 bases). Germline loops: CDR1 SGHTA, CDR2 FQGNSA. With 1 base removed from V and 5 bases from J, the gap between germline ends came to 8 bases. The CDR3 totals 14 residues. The DNA for the CDR3 is TGTGCCAGCAGCTTAGGGGGGGGAAATGAAAAACTGTTTTTT. This translates into CASSLGGGNEKLFF.

CDR3: CASSYSRSLRYEQYF. The CDR3 DNA is TGTGCCAGCAGTTACTCGCGGTCCCTCCGCTACGAGCAGTACTTC. The V call is TRBV6-2 or TRBV6-3, the J call TRBJ2-7; no definite D call. Germline V gene lookup returns CDR1 MNHEY and CDR2 SVGEGT. CDR3 length: 15 residues. Between the trimmed V and J ends, which lost 0 bases and 3 bases, there was a span of 12 bases.

This chain connects TRBV4-1 to TRBJ2-7, with 7 positions matching TRBD1. The CDR3 totals 14 residues. With 0 bases clipped from V and 6 bases from J, the junction kept 5 bases outside the gene matches. CDR1 and CDR2 from the germline V gene are MGHRA and YSYEKL. The chain's CDR3 is CASSQDLGQTEQYV. In nucleotides, the CDR3 is TGCGCCAGCAGCCAAGATCTGGGACAGACCGAGCAGTACGTC.

The chain joins TRBV4-2 to TRBJ1-4; D remains unclear. With 0 bases removed from V and 3 bases from J, the gap between germline ends came to 8 bases. This CDR3 region has 15 residues. Germline V gene lookup returns CDR1 LGHNA and CDR2 YNFKEQ. The chain's CDR3 is CASSQDGGANEKLFF. Here the CDR3 DNA reads TGTGCCAGCAGCCAAGACGGCGGAGCTAATGAAAAACTGTTTTTT.

This clone was observed once. The genes are TRBV28 and TRBJ2-2; D possibly corresponds to TRBD1 (7 bases). Germline CDR1 is MDHEN and CDR2 is SYDVKM. This CDR3 has 17 amino acids. V was trimmed by 7 bases and J by 6 bases, leaving 24 bases between them. The CDR3 loop is CASTLKFGSGGSGELFF. CDR3 nucleotide sequence: TGTGCCAGCACTCTCAAGTTCGGGTCAGGGGGGTCCGGGGAGCTGTTTTTT.

V and J are TRBV3-1 (or the pseudogene TRBV3-2) and TRBJ2-3; D perhaps matches TRBD1 (8 bases). The length of the CDR3 is 16 residues. The V end lost 4 bases, the J end lost 1 base, and 15 bases lay between the germline ends. CDR1 and CDR2 (germline): LGHDT, YNNKEL (reference sequence). CDR3 amino acids: CASSRGQGGGTDTQYF. In DNA form, the CDR3 reads TGTGCCAGCAGCCGTGGACAGGGAGGGGGCACAGATACGCAGTATTTT.

The V gene is TRBV24-1, the J gene TRBJ2-3, with D possibly being TRBD2 (5 bases). The CDR3 sequence is 17 residues long. Germline loops: CDR1 KGHDR, CDR2 SFDVKD. Trimming removed 3 bases from V and 0 bases from J, with 15 bases in between. CDR3 DNA: TGTGCCACCAGTGATGCCCCCACTAGAGGGAGCACAGATACGCAGTATTTT. Protein sequence: CATSDAPTRGSTDTQYF.

The genes are TRBV12-3 or TRBV12-4 and TRBJ2-2; D gene unclear. CDR3 size: 12 residues. Trimming pared 3 bases from V and 8 bases from J, leaving 7 bases between. For the CDR3, the DNA is TGTGCCAGCAGTTTGCCTAAGGGGGAGCTGTTTTTT. Amino acids: CASSLPKGELFF.

The chain links TRBV10-2 to TRBJ2-5; no reliable D call. Deletions cut 2 bases from V and 2 bases from J, with 3 bases between. The CDR3 has 12 residues. Germline V gene sequence: CDR1 WSHSY, CDR2 SAAADI. CDR3: CASSEPQETQYF. CDR3 bases: TGCGCCAGCAGTGAGCCACAAGAGACCCAGTACTTC.

The V gene is TRBV7-2, the J gene TRBJ2-3, with a tentative D call TRBD2 (5 bases). CDR3 size: 15 residues. CDR1 SGHTA and CDR2 FQGNSA come from the germline V gene. Deletions cut 2 bases from V and 6 bases from J, with 15 bases between. The CDR3 region is CASSLYQAGGDTQYF. The CDR3 nucleotides are TGTGCCAGCAGCTTATATCAGGCGGGCGGCGATACGCAGTATTTT.

The gene calls are TRBV6-5 and TRBJ2-5; 13 nucleotides match TRBD2. The germline V gene has CDR1 MNHEY and CDR2 SVGAGI. The CDR3 totals 14 residues. Losses at the gene ends were 6 bases for V and 5 bases for J; bases not matched to a gene: 3. CDR3 sequence (DNA): TGTGCCAGCAGACTAGCGGGGGGGTTTGAGACCCAGTACTTC. It yields the protein CASRLAGGFETQYF.

The rearrangement joins TRBV28 to TRBJ2-1, with 9 bases lining up with TRBD2. J lost 6 bases, V lost 2 bases, and 2 bases had no gene match. CDR1 and CDR2 (germline): MDHEN, SYDVKM. The CDR3 length is 14 residues. The DNA for the CDR3 is TGTGCCAGCAGTTTAGTTAGCGGGGGCAATGAGCAGTTCTTC. It is translated as CASSLVSGGNEQFF.

The chain couples TRBV2 to TRBJ1-1; D remains unclear. The CDR3 has 13 amino acids. CDR1 is SNHLY, CDR2 FYNNEI, per germline. V gave up 6 bases and J gave up 1 base, with 9 bases separating them. The CDR3 DNA reads TGTGCCAGCAGAGATACACCGAACACTGAAGCTTTCTTT. Residues: CASRDTPNTEAFF.

The chain employs TRBV19 and TRBJ1-4, with no clear D. V dropped 7 bases and J dropped 4 bases, with 16 bases sitting between them. The CDR3 length is 15 residues. Germline assignment: CDR1 LNHDA and CDR2 SQIVND (reference sequence). The CDR3 nucleotides read TGTGCCAGTATCAACCAAGGGAGTCTTAATGAAAAACTGTTTTTT. It encodes CASINQGSLNEKLFF.

The chain is built from TRBV9 and TRBJ2-7; 9 nucleotides agree with TRBD1. The V and J ends lost 4 bases and 4 bases, in that order; junction bases with no gene match: 6. The germline V gene encodes CDR1 SGDLS and CDR2 YYNGEE. CDR3 length: 14 residues. CDR3 DNA sequence: TGTGCCAGCAGCACCCAGGACAGGGGTTACGAGCAGTACTTC. This gives the protein CASSTQDRGYEQYF.

About this clone itself: The junction departs from germline at one end; a sequencing error may be responsible. V gene TRBV3-1 (or the pseudogene TRBV3-2) combines with J gene TRBJ2-7; perhaps TRBD1 as D (7 bases). Germline loops: CDR1 LGHDT, CDR2 YNNKEL (reference sequence). The CDR3 consists of 13 residues. In DNA, the CDR3 is TGTGCCAGCAGCCAAGAGGGCCAGGGGGGTAAGAACTTC. As protein: CASSQEGQGGKNF.

The V and J genes are TRBV9 and TRBJ2-5; 10 bases are a match to TRBD2. V was pared by 7 bases and J by 4 bases, with 7 bases of the junction left unmatched. Germline lookup yields CDR1 SGDLS and CDR2 YYNGEE. The CDR3 contains 14 residues. The CDR3 reads CASGTSEGRETQYF. In nucleotides, the CDR3 is TGTGCCAGCGGGACTAGCGAAGGTAGAGAGACCCAGTACTTC.

The chain carries TRBV6-6 and TRBJ2-7; D is possibly TRBD1 (5 bases). CDR1 is MNHNY, CDR2 SVGAGI, per germline (reference sequence). This CDR3 region has 15 residues. The V end lost 2 bases, the J end lost 0 bases, and 11 bases lay between the germline ends. The CDR3 sequence is CASSYRFQGSYEQYF. CDR3 sequence (DNA): TGTGCCAGCAGTTACAGATTCCAGGGCTCCTACGAGCAGTACTTC.

The genes are TRBV6-1 and TRBJ2-7; the match to TRBD2 covers 9 bases. The CDR3 runs to 13 residues. CDR1 is MNHNS and CDR2 is SASEGT in the germline V gene. The J segment lost 7 bases and the V segment lost 3 bases, leaving 4 bases of the junction unmatched. Here the CDR3 DNA reads TGTGCCAGCAGTGACCTAGCGGGGTGGGAGCAGTACGTC. This codes for CASSDLAGWEQYV.

The gene calls are TRBV3-1 (or the pseudogene TRBV3-2) and TRBJ1-4, with 7 positions matching TRBD1. The CDR3 sequence is 11 residues long. V trimming: 10 bases; J trimming: 7 bases; junction bases outside the gene matches: 3. CDR1 is LGHDT, CDR2 YNNKEL, per germline (reference sequence). The CDR3 loop reads CATGQLEKLFF. The CDR3 nucleotides are TGTGCCACGGGACAGCTTGAAAAACTGTTTTTT.